The 17 T cell receptor beta chains listed next were all sequenced from one sample in a study of blood T cell repertoires in COVID-19. Produced via immunoSEQ multiplex PCR; TCRdb's table is partial and in-frame only. The repertoire includes hundreds of thousands of clones, roughly 90% of them detected once, and around 3% sits in the top ten. The sample comprised peripheral blood. The receptors stem from a woman aged 25 to 39 with COVID-19, enrolled during active disease.

This chain connects TRBV3-1 (or the pseudogene TRBV3-2) to TRBJ2-2, with D possibly matching TRBD2 (5 bases). Deletions cut 4 bases from V and 0 bases from J, with 12 bases between. CDR1 is LGHDT, CDR2 YNNKEL, per germline (reference sequence). The CDR3 covers 16 residues. CDR3 loop: CASSPRTPANTGELFF. In nucleotides, the CDR3 is TGTGCCAGCAGCCCACGGACTCCCGCGAACACCGGGGAGCTGTTTTTT.

The chain recombines TRBV2 with TRBJ1-3; 9 bases are a match to TRBD1. The V segment lost 8 bases and the J segment 0 bases; nucleotides outside the gene matches: 5. Looked up from germline, CDR1 is SNHLY and CDR2 is FYNNEI. The CDR3 runs 15 residues. The CDR3 nucleotides read TGTGCCAGCCGGACAGGGGCGAGCTCTGGAAACACCATATATTTT. Translation: CASRTGASSGNTIYF.

This chain links TRBV18 with TRBJ1-1; 8 nucleotides match TRBD1. V lost 3 bases, J lost 4 bases, and 16 bases stayed unmatched. Looked up from germline, CDR1 is KGHSH and CDR2 is LQKENI. This CDR3 comprises 18 residues. In DNA form, the CDR3 reads TGTGCCAGCTCACCCTCCTCCCGTCCTCGACAGGGGCCCACTGAAGCTTTCTTT. Protein product: CASSPSSRPRQGPTEAFF. Based on the CDR3 plus reference TRBV18 and TRBJ1-1, the full variable domain is NAGVMQNPRHLVRRRGQEARLRCSPMKGHSHVYWYRQLPEEGLKFMVYLQKENIIDESGMPKERFSAEFPKEGPSILRIQQVVRGDSAAYFCASSPSSRPRQGPTEAFFGQGTRLTVV.

The V call is TRBV7-8, the J call TRBJ1-5, with TRBD1 matching 8 bases. Unmatched junction bases numbered 4, after V lost 4 bases and J lost 5 bases. The CDR3 is made up of 14 amino acids. The germline V gene has CDR1 SGHVS and CDR2 FQNEAQ. CDR3 nucleotide sequence: TGTGCCAGCAGCTCGGGACAGGTTTATCAGCCCCAGCATTTT. Translated, it gives CASSSGQVYQPQHF. Supplemented by reference TRBV7-8 and TRBJ1-5, the full variable domain reads GAGVSQSPRYKVAKRGQDVALRCDPISGHVSLFWYQQALGQGPEFLTYFQNEAQLDKSGLPSDRFFAERPEGSVSTLKIQRTQQEDSAVYLCASSSGQVYQPQHFGDGTRLSIL.

The CDR3 DNA is TGTGCCAGCAGCCCCGGTGGACTAGCGGGGGAATGGAGCCAAGAGACCCAGTACTTC. This encodes CASSPGGLAGEWSQETQYF. This chain uses TRBV5-4 with TRBJ2-5; TRBD2 matches at 13 bases. This CDR3 has 19 amino acids. V lost 4 bases, J lost 1 base, and 13 bases stayed unmatched. CDR1 SGHNT and CDR2 YYREEE come from the germline V gene (reference sequence).

The rearrangement joins TRBV11-2 to TRBJ2-7; 7 bases map to TRBD2. Germline assignment: CDR1 SGHAT and CDR2 FQNNGV. The CDR3 is made up of 13 amino acids. After removal of 3 bases from V and 5 bases from J, the junction contained 4 bases not matched to a gene. The CDR3 DNA follows: TGTGCCAGCAGCTTTTCGGGGGGTAACGAGCAGTACGTC. This gives the protein CASSFSGGNEQYV.

This chain links TRBV5-1 with TRBJ2-1; no definite D call. The V end was cut by 0 bases, the J end by 4 bases, with 11 bases between. The CDR3 has 15 residues. CDR1 and CDR2 from the germline V gene are SGHRS and YFSETQ. The CDR3 sequence: CASSLGGTRYNEQFF. The CDR3, as DNA: TGCGCCAGCAGCTTGGGCGGAACCCGATACAATGAGCAGTTCTTC.

The CDR3 coding sequence is TGTGCCAGCAGTCGTAGGGGGGGCAATGAGCAGTTCTTC. It is translated as CASSRRGGNEQFF. This chain uses TRBV5-4 with TRBJ2-1; D may be TRBD2 (7 bases). Germline assignment: CDR1 SGHNT and CDR2 YYREEE (reference sequence). Trimming cost V 5 bases and J 6 bases, with 12 bases left between them. The CDR3 has 13 residues.

The chain uses TRBV27 and TRBJ2-1; TRBD1 is a possible D gene (6 bases). The CDR3 covers 13 residues. The V gene lost 4 bases and the J gene lost 5 bases, with 9 bases spanning the gap. Germline V gene lookup returns CDR1 MNHEY and CDR2 SMNVEV (reference sequence). The CDR3, as DNA: TGTGCCAGCAGTTGGGGGCACGACAATGAGCAGTTCTTC. Its translation is CASSWGHDNEQFF.

The gene calls are TRBV19 and TRBJ2-3, with 11 bases lining up with TRBD1. Trimming at V came to 3 bases and at J to 6 bases, leaving 14 bases not matched to a gene. This CDR3 is built from 18 residues. Germline V CDR1 and CDR2: LNHDA, SQIVND (reference sequence). CDR3 amino acids: CASSIRHGQGARGDTQYF. CDR3 DNA sequence: TGTGCCAGTAGTATCCGTCACGGACAGGGGGCCCGTGGGGATACGCAGTATTTT.

The V gene is TRBV10-1, the J gene TRBJ2-6, with 8 bases that match TRBD2. The V segment lost 5 bases and the J segment 0 bases; nucleotides outside the gene matches: 3. CDR1 is WNHNN and CDR2 is SYGVQD in the germline V gene (reference sequence). The CDR3 length is 16 residues. CDR3 amino acids: CASSPGRGSGANVLTF. CDR3 DNA: TGCGCCAGCAGTCCCGGGAGGGGCTCTGGGGCCAACGTCCTGACTTTC.

V gene TRBV5-5 combines with J gene TRBJ1-2; the D gene is possibly TRBD1 (5 bases). V was shortened by 4 bases and J by 6 bases, with 16 bases between the two germline ends. This CDR3 has 14 residues. In germline, CDR1 is SGHKS, CDR2 YYEKEE (reference sequence). The CDR3 is CASSPWGGNDGYTF. CDR3 bases: TGTGCCAGCAGCCCCTGGGGGGGAAATGATGGCTACACCTTC.

This chain links TRBV28 with TRBJ1-5, with no clear D. Germline assignment: CDR1 MDHEN and CDR2 SYDVKM. This CDR3 comprises 16 residues. The V end was cut by 2 bases, the J end by 6 bases, with 17 bases between. The DNA for the CDR3 is TGTGCCAGCAGTTTAACCCAGGCCACCTTGGGTCAGCCCCAGCATTTT. As protein: CASSLTQATLGQPQHF. Filled out from reference TRBV28 and TRBJ1-5, the complete variable domain reads DVKVTQSSRYLVKRTGEKVFLECVQDMDHENMFWYRQDPGLGLRLIYFSYDVKMKEKGDIPEGYSVSREKKERFSLILESASTNQTSMYLCASSLTQATLGQPQHFGDGTRLSIL.

J is TRBJ2-7 and V is TRBV24-1, with TRBD1 as a possible D gene (6 bases). Per germline, CDR1 KGHDR and CDR2 SFDVKD. Trimming pared 4 bases from V and 4 bases from J, leaving 10 bases between. This CDR3 is 13 amino acids long. The CDR3 protein is CATSDQTGYEQYF. The CDR3 nucleotides are TGTGCCACCAGTGACCAGACAGGATACGAGCAGTACTTC.

This clone has a single count. The chain has TRBV5-6 and TRBJ2-7, with D possibly TRBD1 on 5 matching bases. Germline loops: CDR1 SGHDT, CDR2 YYEEEE. This CDR3 spans 16 amino acids. The germline V and J ends were trimmed by 0 bases and 0 bases, with 13 bases remaining between them. CDR3 loop: CASSLAGAGASYEQYF. The CDR3 nucleotides are TGTGCCAGCAGCTTGGCTGGGGCAGGCGCCTCCTACGAGCAGTACTTC.

The chain uses TRBV3-1 (or the pseudogene TRBV3-2) and TRBJ2-1; maybe TRBD1 (5 bases). V lost 2 bases, J lost 10 bases, and 15 bases lay in between. Germline loops: CDR1 LGHDT, CDR2 YNNKEL (reference sequence). The CDR3 is 14 amino acids. CDR3 sequence reads: CASSQPTRDQEQFF. In DNA, the CDR3 is TGTGCCAGCAGCCAACCGACCAGGGATCAGGAGCAGTTCTTC.

The chain has TRBV11-2 and TRBJ2-7; D is possibly TRBD2 (7 bases). CDR1 and CDR2 from the germline V gene are SGHAT and FQNNGV. The CDR3 runs to 16 residues. Trimming took off 1 base at V and 6 bases at J, with 19 bases between the two ends. DNA for the CDR3: TGTGCCAGCAGCTTAGGGGTCGGGGGGCGACCTACCGAGCAGTACTTC. Protein sequence: CASSLGVGGRPTEQYF. The entire variable domain, with the rest obtained from reference TRBV11-2 and TRBJ2-7, is as follows: EAGVAQSPRYKIIEKRQSVAFWCNPISGHATLYWYQQILGQGPKLLIQFQNNGVVDDSQLPKDRFSAERLKGVDSTLKIQPAKLEDSAVYLCASSLGVGGRPTEQYFGPGTRLTVT.